The rows below give T cell receptor beta chains drawn from one sample of a study of blood T cell repertoires in COVID-19. Libraries were prepared by immunoSEQ multiplex PCR; TCRdb keeps only in-frame clonotypes and omits some of them. Of roughly 300,000 clones listed, about 90% are singletons. Sequencing used PBMCs or T cells enriched from blood (not recorded which). The receptor source for this set is a young woman who had recovered from COVID-19. CDR3s include the opening cysteine and the closing phenylalanine or tryptophan. The D gene is left open where the match is weak.

>TRBV30|TRBJ1-2|TRBD1
TGTGCCTGGAGTAGACCGGGACAGGGAGACTATGGCTACACCTTC
CAWSRPGQGDYGYTF
>TRBV28|TRBJ1-5|TRBD1
TGTGCCAGCAGTCGGACAGGGAGACAGCCCCAGCATTTT
CASSRTGRQPQHF
>TRBV24-1|TRBJ2-7|TRBD2
TGTGCCACCAGTGTGTCGGGGGGGCCAGTAGCCTACGAGCAGTACTTC
CATSVSGGPVAYEQYF
>TRBV24-1|TRBJ2-5|NA
TGTGCCACCAGTGATTTCACCGGGGTCCAAGAGACCCAGTACTTC
CATSDFTGVQETQYF
>TRBV4-1|TRBJ2-6|TRBD1
TGCGCCAGCAGCCAAGATCTCCGTGGACAGGCGGTCTGGGCCAACGTCCTGACTTTC
CASSQDLRGQAVWANVLTF
>TRBV6-5|TRBJ2-3|NA
TGTGCCAGCAGGACAGGGGAGGGGGGGACAGATACGCAGTATTTT
CASRTGEGGTDTQYF
>TRBV10-1|TRBJ2-1|NA
TGCGCCAGCAGTGACCGGGGATCCTACAATGAGCAGTTCTTC
CASSDRGSYNEQFF
>TRBV6-2/TRBV6-3|TRBJ2-2|TRBD2
TGTGCCAGCAGTTACCCCACGGGACTAGCGGGGTTAACGAACACCGGGGAGCTGTTTTTT
CASSYPTGLAGLTNTGELFF
>TRBV28|TRBJ2-6|NA
TGTGCCAGCAGTCCCTCAGGCTTCCCTGGGGCCAACGTCCTGACTTTC
CASSPSGFPGANVLTF
>TRBV28|TRBJ1-2|TRBD1
TGTGCCAGCAGTTTTTTCACGACCGGGACAGGACGTGGCTACACCTTC
CASSFFTTGTGRGYTF
>TRBV30|TRBJ1-1|NA
TGTGCCTGGGGGCACGACGGGACTGAAGCTTTCTTT
CAWGHDGTEAFF
>TRBV11-3|TRBJ2-7|TRBD1
TGTGCCAGCAGCTTAGGAGGGGGCATCGACGAGCAGTACTTC
CASSLGGGIDEQYF
>TRBV30|TRBJ1-1|NA
TGTGCCTGGAGTGTACGGGGGACGGTCATGAACACTGAAGCTTTCTTT
CAWSVRGTVMNTEAFF
>TRBV28|TRBJ1-1|NA
TGTGCCAGCAGCGTACAGGGCATGGCTTTCTTT
CASSVQGMAFF
>TRBV7-2|TRBJ1-5|NA
TGTGCCAGCAGCTTAGGTCCAGGGGAAAGGCAGCCCCAGCATTTT
CASSLGPGERQPQHF
>TRBV5-6|TRBJ1-6|NA
TGTGCCAGCAGCTTGCCCCCCACGGACAGCTCCTATAATTCACCCCTCCACTTT
CASSLPPTDSSYNSPLHF
>TRBV4-1|TRBJ1-1|TRBD1
TGCGCCAGCAGCCAGACGGACAGGGGGATGAACACTGAAGCTTTCTTT
CASSQTDRGMNTEAFF
>TRBV2|TRBJ1-5|TRBD1
TGTGCCAGCAGACCCGACAGGGATCAGCCCCAGCATTTT
CASRPDRDQPQHF
>TRBV4-1|TRBJ1-2|TRBD1
TGCGCCAGCAGCCAAGATCCCGGGACAGGGGCAGGAGGCTACACCTTC
CASSQDPGTGAGGYTF
>TRBV15|TRBJ1-5|TRBD1
TGTGCCACCAGCGCGGGGACAGGGGGAATCAATCAGCCCCAGCATTTT
CATSAGTGGINQPQHF
>TRBV30|TRBJ1-2|TRBD1
TGTGCCTGGAGTGTACTTGGACAGGGTGGCTACACCTTC
CAWSVLGQGGYTF
>TRBV28|TRBJ1-5|NA
TGTGCCAGCTACCACGACACCCACAGGGTCGGTAATCAGCCCCAGCATTTT
CASYHDTHRVGNQPQHF
>TRBV19|TRBJ2-7|NA
TGTGCCAGTGCGCGCCAAAGAACCTACGAGCAGTACTTC
CASARQRTYEQYF
>TRBV9|TRBJ1-1|TRBD1
TGTGCCAGCAGCCCACCGGGACAGGGGCTCAACACTGAAGCTTTCTTT
CASSPPGQGLNTEAFF
>TRBV2|TRBJ1-3|NA
TGTGCCAGCAGTGGCCCACAGGGTCCTGGAAACACCATATATTTT
CASSGPQGPGNTIYF